The 20 T cell receptor beta chains below all came from one sample that was sequenced in a study of blood T cell repertoires in COVID-19. The protocol was immunoSEQ multiplex PCR, while the TCRdb copy is restricted to in-frame clones and leaves out a portion. The sample records 24,000 or so clones, around 86% being singletons. Source material: peripheral blood. The source of these receptors is a woman over 75 with acute or convalescent COVID-19.

This rearrangement joins TRBV6-5 to TRBJ2-7, with TRBD1 matching over 9 bases. Trimming at V came to 5 bases and at J to 5 bases, leaving 4 bases not matched to a gene. The CDR3 has 13 amino acids. The V gene's germline CDR1 is MNHEY and CDR2 SVGAGI. In DNA, the CDR3 is TGTGCCAGCAGTAGACAGGGGGGAAACGAGCAGTACTTC. This encodes CASSRQGGNEQYF.

This chain connects TRBV27 to TRBJ1-5, with D maybe TRBD1 (5 bases). The CDR3 has 13 amino acids. Between the trimmed V and J ends, which lost 3 bases and 4 bases, there was a span of 7 bases. CDR1 and CDR2 from the germline V gene are MNHEY and SMNVEV (reference sequence). CDR3 DNA sequence: TGTGCCAGCAGTTTCAGGGTTAATCAGCCCCAGCATTTT. Amino acid sequence: CASSFRVNQPQHF.

This sequence joins TRBV18 and TRBJ1-4, with D maybe TRBD1 (6 bases). The V gene lost 3 bases and the J gene lost 0 bases, with 11 bases spanning the gap. This CDR3 spans 16 amino acids. Germline V gene sequence: CDR1 KGHSH, CDR2 LQKENI. This CDR3 is CASSPRTAATNEKLFF. The CDR3 DNA sequence: TGTGCCAGCTCACCCCGGACAGCTGCAACTAATGAAAAACTGTTTTTT.

There are a few counts of this clone. The gene calls are TRBV6-5 and TRBJ1-5; D not resolved. CDR3 length: 13 residues. V was trimmed by 6 bases and J by 4 bases, leaving 10 bases between them. The germline V gene has CDR1 MNHEY and CDR2 SVGAGI. The CDR3 loop is CASRGSTNQPQHF. In DNA, the CDR3 is TGTGCCAGCAGGGGCAGTACAAATCAGCCCCAGCATTTT.

The gene calls are TRBV7-2 and TRBJ1-6, with a weak D call TRBD1 (5 bases). Germline lookup yields CDR1 SGHTA and CDR2 FQGNSA. V lost 5 bases to trimming and J lost 9 bases, with 20 bases between them. CDR3 length: 16 residues. CDR3 sequence reads: CASSLPGQGALSPLHF. The CDR3 coding sequence is TGTGCCAGCAGCCTCCCAGGGCAAGGGGCCCTTTCACCCCTCCACTTT.

The V gene is TRBV19, the J gene TRBJ2-7; tentatively, D is TRBD2 (6 bases). This CDR3 spans 16 amino acids. Germline CDR1 and CDR2: LNHDA and SQIVND (reference sequence). V lost 4 bases and J lost 2, with 18 bases in between. In DNA, the CDR3 is TGTGCCAGTAGTACGCCCATTGGGCGGGAAACCTACGAGCAGTACTTC. It yields the protein CASSTPIGRETYEQYF.

The J gene is TRBJ2-2, the V gene TRBV11-2; the match to TRBD1 covers 8 bases. V trimming: 5 bases; J trimming: 6 bases; junction bases outside the gene matches: 11. The CDR3 sequence is 16 residues long. Germline lookup yields CDR1 SGHAT and CDR2 FQNNGV. The CDR3 sequence: CASSPDDRGIAGELFF. The CDR3 region has the DNA TGTGCCAGCAGCCCCGATGACAGGGGTATTGCCGGGGAGCTGTTTTTT.

This clone was found once. V is TRBV7-8 and J is TRBJ2-1; 11 bases fit TRBD2. With 3 bases clipped from V and 8 bases from J, the junction kept 6 bases outside the gene matches. The CDR3 totals 15 residues. Germline V CDR1 and CDR2: SGHVS, FQNEAQ. CDR3 sequence reads: CASSFSGGALDEQFF. As DNA, the CDR3 is TGTGCCAGCAGCTTTAGCGGGGGGGCCTTGGATGAGCAGTTCTTC.

The gene calls are TRBV7-6 and TRBJ2-3; the D gene is possibly TRBD2 (5 bases). Germline CDR1 and CDR2: SGHVS and FNYEAQ. V lost 2 bases, J lost 3 bases, and 9 bases lay in between. The CDR3 extends over 14 amino acids. The CDR3: CASSLMPGTDTQYF. Here the CDR3 DNA reads TGTGCCAGCAGCTTAATGCCGGGGACAGATACGCAGTATTTT. Combining the CDR3 with reference TRBV7-6 and TRBJ2-3 gives the whole variable domain GAGVSQSPRYKVTKRGQDVALRCDPISGHVSLYWYRQALGQGPEFLTYFNYEAQQDKSGLPNDRFSAERPEGSISTLTIQRTEQRDSAMYRCASSLMPGTDTQYFGPGTRLTVL.

The chain couples TRBV19 to TRBJ1-1; 8 bases align to TRBD1. Trimming at V came to 4 bases and at J to 4 bases, leaving 2 bases not matched to a gene. Germline lookup yields CDR1 LNHDA and CDR2 SQIVND (reference sequence). The CDR3 consists of 13 residues. CDR3 in DNA: TGTGCCAGTAGTAGGGACAGGCCCACTGAAGCTTTCTTT. This sequence encodes CASSRDRPTEAFF.

The table lists this clone with a few counts. The chain links TRBV6-2 or TRBV6-3 to TRBJ2-5; 13 nucleotides align to TRBD2. V was pared by 2 bases and J by 10 bases, with 16 bases of the junction left unmatched. Germline CDR1 reads MNHEY; CDR2 reads SVGEGT. This CDR3 region has 18 residues. CDR3 in DNA: TGTGCCAGCAGTTACCCCGGACTAGCGGGGGCCGGGCTTAAAGGCCAGTACTTC. Translating gives CASSYPGLAGAGLKGQYF.

The rearrangement joins TRBV4-3 to TRBJ1-1, with D unresolved. The V gene lost 1 base and the J gene lost 2 bases, with 11 bases spanning the gap. The CDR3 sequence is 15 residues long. CDR1 LGHNA and CDR2 YSLEER come from the germline V gene. CDR3 loop: CASSQGGGRNTEAFF. CDR3 sequence (DNA): TGCGCCAGCAGCCAAGGCGGCGGAAGAAACACTGAAGCTTTCTTT.

CDR3 residues: CASSPSTDTQYF. Here the CDR3 DNA reads TGCGCCAGCAGTCCTAGCACAGATACGCAGTATTTT. The chain couples TRBV10-2 to TRBJ2-3; no firm D call. Per the germline V gene, CDR1 is WSHSY and CDR2 is SAAADI. The V end was cut by 5 bases, the J end by 0 bases, with 3 bases between. CDR3 length equals 12 residues.

V and J are TRBV18 and TRBJ2-7; TRBD1 aligns across 9 bases. Per germline, CDR1 KGHSH and CDR2 LQKENI. This CDR3 is built from 16 residues. After removal of 2 bases from V and 2 bases from J, the junction contained 7 bases not matched to a gene. CDR3 nucleotides: TGTGCCAGCTCACCAGGACGGGACAGGGTACCCTACGAGCAGTACTTC. Amino acids: CASSPGRDRVPYEQYF.

CDR3 sequence (DNA): TGTGCCAGCACTAAGGGCGGCGGGAGGGGGAATGAGCAGTTCTTC. Translation gives CASTKGGGRGNEQFF. The gene calls are TRBV11-3 and TRBJ2-1; 9 nucleotides align to TRBD2. Germline trimming cut 7 bases from V and 7 bases from J; bases unmatched to any gene: 11. Germline V gene sequence: CDR1 SGHNT, CDR2 YENEEA. This CDR3 is 15 amino acids long.

V gene TRBV27 combines with J gene TRBJ2-1; 15 bases match TRBD2. The germline gives CDR1 MNHEY, CDR2 SMNVEV (reference sequence). J gave up 3 bases and V 5 bases, and 8 bases lay outside the gene matches. The CDR3 is made up of 18 amino acids. CDR3 DNA sequence: TGTGCCAGCAGTGCCGGACTAGCGGGAGGGCCAGGCTACAATGAGCAGTTCTTC. Translation gives CASSAGLAGGPGYNEQFF.

This rearrangement joins TRBV18 to TRBJ1-1; possible D gene TRBD1, 6 bases. The germline CDR1 and CDR2 sequences are KGHSH and LQKENI. The CDR3 is 14 amino acids. Trimming pared 6 bases from V and 2 bases from J, leaving 13 bases between. CDR3 region: CASSLTGTNTEAFF. For the CDR3, the DNA is TGTGCCAGCTCTCTGACAGGAACTAACACTGAAGCTTTCTTT.

The chain links TRBV6-2 or TRBV6-3 to TRBJ1-2, with D hard to call. This CDR3 contains 15 residues. Trimming left V 0 bases short and J 0 bases short, with 8 bases between. Germline CDR1 and CDR2: MNHEY and SVGEGT. As DNA, the CDR3 is TGTGCCAGCAGTTACTCGGGCAGAACTAACTATGGCTACACCTTC. Translating it yields CASSYSGRTNYGYTF.

V gene TRBV7-2 combines with J gene TRBJ2-3; 7 bases match TRBD2. Germline CDR1 is SGHTA and CDR2 is FQGNSA. The CDR3 has 15 residues. Trimming cost V 1 base and J 5 bases; bases outside gene matches: 6. The CDR3, as DNA: TGTGCCAGCAGCTTAGATGTCGGGGGGATAGATACGCAGTATTTT. Amino acid sequence: CASSLDVGGIDTQYF.

The rearrangement uses TRBV25-1 and TRBJ1-1; D not certain. Deletions cut 6 bases from V and 5 bases from J, with 13 bases between. The CDR3 loop spans 13 amino acids. Germline values: CDR1 MGHDK, CDR2 SYGVNS. Written as DNA, the CDR3 is TGTGCCAGCAGCGATGGCGGATATACTGAAGCTTTCTTT. Translating it yields CASSDGGYTEAFF.